These 20 T cell receptor beta chains were sequenced from one sample in a study of long-term antiretroviral therapy in people with HIV. Samples were assayed with immunoSEQ v3.0 at survey level. The repertoire was sequenced with immunoSEQ multiplex PCR; TCRdb's copy has only in-frame clones and lacks some. The sample consists of about 24,000 clones, 90% to 95% of them appearing once. The specimen comprised unsorted PBMCs, sampled roughly 5.1 years after starting antiretroviral therapy. These TCRs come from a woman aged 45-65 years with HIV.

This chain joins TRBV5-1 and TRBJ2-1; 8 nucleotides agree with TRBD2. The V segment lost 1 base and the J segment 0 bases; nucleotides outside the gene matches: 9. This CDR3 is 18 amino acids long. In germline, CDR1 is SGHRS, CDR2 YFSETQ. CDR3 region: CASSLSATSVNSYNEQFF. The CDR3 coding sequence is TGCGCCAGCAGCTTGTCAGCGACTAGCGTCAACTCCTACAATGAGCAGTTCTTC.

The chain uses TRBV5-5 and TRBJ1-1; tentatively, D is TRBD1 (6 bases). The V end was cut by 4 bases, the J end by 0 bases, with 16 bases between. CDR1 SGHKS and CDR2 YYEKEE come from the germline V gene (reference sequence). The CDR3 totals 16 residues. CDR3 loop: CASSPYLQGLNTEAFF. In nucleotides, the CDR3 is TGTGCCAGCAGCCCTTACTTACAGGGTTTGAACACTGAAGCTTTCTTT.

J is TRBJ2-5 and V is TRBV2; TRBD2 might be the D (6 bases). V was cut by 3 bases and J by 2 bases, with 13 bases left in between. Germline V gives CDR1 SNHLY, CDR2 FYNNEI. This CDR3 is built from 15 residues. DNA of the CDR3: TGTGCCAGCAGTGAGATTCTAGGGAGGCAAGAGACCCAGTACTTC. As protein: CASSEILGRQETQYF.

This clone was observed a few times. V usage is TRBV18 and J usage is TRBJ2-1; the D gene is possibly TRBD1 (5 bases). V dropped 4 bases and J dropped 9 bases, with 16 bases sitting between them. This CDR3 spans 14 amino acids. CDR1 is KGHSH, CDR2 LQKENI, per germline. Here the CDR3 reads CASSQQVSVGEQFF. CDR3 in DNA: TGTGCCAGCTCACAACAGGTCTCCGTTGGTGAGCAGTTCTTC.

The J gene is TRBJ1-1, the V gene TRBV6-1; D ambiguous. The CDR3 totals 11 residues. Germline V lookup: CDR1 MNHNS, CDR2 SASEGT. Trimming removed 6 bases at V and 1 base at J, with 3 bases between. The DNA of the CDR3 is TGTGCCAGCAGGGCGAACACTGAAGCTTTCTTT. Protein product: CASRANTEAFF.

The chain carries TRBV11-2 and TRBJ2-4; D gene unclear. The CDR3 length is 13 residues. CDR1 and CDR2 from the germline V gene are SGHAT and FQNNGV. The ends were cut back, 5 bases at V and 8 bases at J, with 13 bases in the middle. CDR3 nucleotide sequence: TGTGCCAGCAGCGTAGGCGCGGAGCACATTCAGTACTTC. This gives the protein CASSVGAEHIQYF.

This CDR3 is CASSFLAGEYEQYF. In nucleotides, the CDR3 is TGTGCCAGCAGTTTTTTAGCGGGAGAGTACGAGCAGTACTTC. This sequence joins TRBV27 and TRBJ2-7; 9 bases align to TRBD2. CDR1 is MNHEY, CDR2 SMNVEV, per germline (reference sequence). This CDR3 has 14 amino acids. Germline trimming cut 3 bases from V and 4 bases from J; bases unmatched to any gene: 4.

The chain joins TRBV2 to TRBJ2-7, with a tentative D call TRBD2 (5 bases). Germline V gene lookup returns CDR1 SNHLY and CDR2 FYNNEI. There are 13 residues in the CDR3. Trimming shortened V by 7 bases and J by 3 bases, and 13 bases separated the two germline ends. CDR3 sequence: CASMLGENYEQYF. CDR3 bases: TGTGCCAGCATGCTCGGGGAGAACTACGAGCAGTACTTC.

The V and J genes are TRBV12-1 and TRBJ2-1; the D call in the table, TRBD2, was not verified against the DNA. TRBV12-1 is termed a pseudogene. This CDR3 region has 17 residues. The CDR3, as DNA: TGTGCCAGCAGCTTTGCTCTAGCGGGAGAGTCCTACAATGAGCAGTTCTTC. This translates into CASSFALAGESYNEQFF.

The chain links TRBV9 to TRBJ2-1, with 8 nucleotides matching TRBD2. CDR1 is SGDLS, CDR2 YYNGEE, per germline. With V trimmed by 0 bases and J by 4 bases, 9 bases remained unmatched. CDR3 length: 17 amino acids. CDR3 nucleotide sequence: TGTGCCAGCAGCGTAGGATTAGGTACTAGCGGTTACAATGAGCAGTTCTTC. Its protein is CASSVGLGTSGYNEQFF.

The CDR3 protein is CATSRDWVAGLYNEQFF. The CDR3, as DNA: TGTGCCACCAGCAGAGATTGGGTAGCGGGGCTTTACAATGAGCAGTTCTTC. The gene calls are TRBV15 and TRBJ2-1; 8 nucleotides agree with TRBD2. Germline V lookup: CDR1 LNHNV, CDR2 YYDKDF (reference sequence). V shed 0 bases and J 4 bases; nucleotides not matched to a gene: 8. The CDR3 totals 17 residues.

This rearrangement joins TRBV7-6 to TRBJ2-5; D is unclear. V lost 5 bases and J 0 bases, leaving 4 bases between the germline ends. Germline V gene lookup returns CDR1 SGHVS and CDR2 FNYEAQ. The CDR3 sequence is 12 residues long. The CDR3 sequence: CASSAHQETQYF. Here the CDR3 DNA reads TGTGCCAGCAGCGCCCACCAAGAGACCCAGTACTTC.

This sequence joins TRBV25-1 and TRBJ1-3; D is undetermined. The CDR3 length is 15 residues. Germline-derived CDR1 and CDR2 are MGHDK and SYGVNS. Trimming cost V 4 bases and J 3 bases, with 13 bases left between them. The CDR3 here is CASSVKVRGGNTIYF. The DNA of the CDR3 is TGTGCCAGCAGTGTTAAAGTCCGGGGTGGAAACACCATATATTTT.

The chain recombines TRBV7-2 with TRBJ2-6; no firm D call. CDR3 size: 16 residues. Germline V lookup: CDR1 SGHTA, CDR2 FQGNSA. Trimming took 5 bases from V and 0 from J, leaving 11 bases between them. This CDR3 is CASSGRRYSGANVLTF. For the CDR3, the DNA is TGTGCCAGCAGCGGGCGTCGCTACTCTGGGGCCAACGTCCTGACTTTC.

The chain has TRBV6-6 and TRBJ2-7; 12 bases align to TRBD2. CDR3 size: 13 residues. CDR1 and CDR2 from the germline V gene are MNHNY and SVGAGI (reference sequence). V lost 10 bases and J lost 1; bases outside the gene matches: 2. CDR3 DNA sequence: TGTGCCACAGGGACTAGCGGGTCCTACGAGCAGTACTTC. Its protein is CATGTSGSYEQYF.

Note on this clone: One end of the junction fails to match germline, which may point to a read error. CDR3 protein: CASSLSGNPGELFF. CDR3 in DNA: TGCGCCAGCAGCCTGTCGGGGAACCCCGGGGAGCTGTTTTTT. The chain employs TRBV4-3 and TRBJ2-2, with D possibly being TRBD2 (5 bases). The germline CDR1 and CDR2 sequences are LGHNA and YSLEER. The CDR3 is 14 residues long.

This chain links TRBV5-4 with TRBJ2-3; the match to TRBD2 covers 7 bases. CDR1 and CDR2 (germline): SGHNT, YYREEE (reference sequence). This CDR3 has 14 residues. Trimming took 6 bases from V and 0 from J; bases not matched to a gene: 4. The CDR3 DNA follows: TGTGCCAGCATTGGGGGAGGGAGCACAGATACGCAGTATTTT. It codes for CASIGGGSTDTQYF.

The CDR3 loop reads CASSSGDTDTQYF. In nucleotides, the CDR3 is TGCGCCAGCAGCTCAGGGGACACAGATACGCAGTATTTT. The J gene is TRBJ2-3, the V gene TRBV5-1; a possible D gene is TRBD1 (6 bases). The CDR3 consists of 13 residues. V lost 3 bases to trimming and J lost 2 bases, with 7 bases between them. CDR1 is SGHRS and CDR2 is YFSETQ in the germline V gene.

The V and J genes are TRBV6-1 and TRBJ1-5, with 8 nucleotides matching TRBD1. Germline CDR1 is MNHNS and CDR2 is SASEGT. After removal of 8 bases from V and 7 bases from J, the junction contained 7 bases not matched to a gene. The CDR3 consists of 13 residues. CDR3 protein: CASARGQDQPQHF. The CDR3 DNA follows: TGTGCCAGCGCCAGGGGGCAGGACCAGCCCCAGCATTTT.

This rearrangement joins TRBV11-2 to TRBJ2-7; D is unresolved. V was shortened by 4 bases and J by 1 base, with 8 bases between the two germline ends. The CDR3 extends over 13 amino acids. CDR1 is SGHAT and CDR2 is FQNNGV in the germline V gene. The CDR3 coding sequence is TGTGCCAGCAGCTCCTCCTGGTCCTACGAGCAGTACTTC. It codes for CASSSSWSYEQYF.